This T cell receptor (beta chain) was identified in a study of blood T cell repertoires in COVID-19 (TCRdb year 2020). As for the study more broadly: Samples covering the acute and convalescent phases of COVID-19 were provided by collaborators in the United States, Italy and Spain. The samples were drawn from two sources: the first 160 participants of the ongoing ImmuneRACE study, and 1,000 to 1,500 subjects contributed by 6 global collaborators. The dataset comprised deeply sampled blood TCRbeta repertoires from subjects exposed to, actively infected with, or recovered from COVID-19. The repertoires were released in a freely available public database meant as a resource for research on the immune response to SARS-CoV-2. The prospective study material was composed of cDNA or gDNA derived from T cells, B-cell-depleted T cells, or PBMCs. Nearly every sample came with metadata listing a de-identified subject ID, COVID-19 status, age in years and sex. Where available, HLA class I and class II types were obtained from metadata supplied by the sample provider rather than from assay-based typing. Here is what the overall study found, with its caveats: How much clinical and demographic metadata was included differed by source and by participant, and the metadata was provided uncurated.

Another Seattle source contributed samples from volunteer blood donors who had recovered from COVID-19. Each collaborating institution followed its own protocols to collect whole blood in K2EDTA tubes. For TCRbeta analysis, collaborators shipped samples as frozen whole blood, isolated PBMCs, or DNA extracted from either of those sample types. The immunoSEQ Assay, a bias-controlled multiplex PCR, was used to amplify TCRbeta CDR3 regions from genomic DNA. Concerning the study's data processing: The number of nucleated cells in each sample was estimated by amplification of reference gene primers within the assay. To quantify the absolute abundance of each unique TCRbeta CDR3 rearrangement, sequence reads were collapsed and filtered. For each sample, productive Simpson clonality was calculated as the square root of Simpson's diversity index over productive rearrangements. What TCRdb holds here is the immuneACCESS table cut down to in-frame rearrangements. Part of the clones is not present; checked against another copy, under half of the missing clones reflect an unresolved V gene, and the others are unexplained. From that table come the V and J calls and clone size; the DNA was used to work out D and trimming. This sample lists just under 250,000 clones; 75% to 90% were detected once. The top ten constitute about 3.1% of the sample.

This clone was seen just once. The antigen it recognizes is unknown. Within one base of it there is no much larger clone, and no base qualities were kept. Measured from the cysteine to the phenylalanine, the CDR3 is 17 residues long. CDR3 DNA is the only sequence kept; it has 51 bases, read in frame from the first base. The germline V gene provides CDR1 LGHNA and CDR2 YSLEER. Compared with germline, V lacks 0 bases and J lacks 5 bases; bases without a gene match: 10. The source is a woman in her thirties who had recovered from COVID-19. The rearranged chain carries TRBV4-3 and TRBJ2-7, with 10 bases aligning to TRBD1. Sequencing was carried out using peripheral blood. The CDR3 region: CASSQEGGQGRSDEQYF. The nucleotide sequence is TGCGCCAGCAGCCAAGAAGGGGGACAGGGGAGGAGTGACGAGCAGTACTTC.